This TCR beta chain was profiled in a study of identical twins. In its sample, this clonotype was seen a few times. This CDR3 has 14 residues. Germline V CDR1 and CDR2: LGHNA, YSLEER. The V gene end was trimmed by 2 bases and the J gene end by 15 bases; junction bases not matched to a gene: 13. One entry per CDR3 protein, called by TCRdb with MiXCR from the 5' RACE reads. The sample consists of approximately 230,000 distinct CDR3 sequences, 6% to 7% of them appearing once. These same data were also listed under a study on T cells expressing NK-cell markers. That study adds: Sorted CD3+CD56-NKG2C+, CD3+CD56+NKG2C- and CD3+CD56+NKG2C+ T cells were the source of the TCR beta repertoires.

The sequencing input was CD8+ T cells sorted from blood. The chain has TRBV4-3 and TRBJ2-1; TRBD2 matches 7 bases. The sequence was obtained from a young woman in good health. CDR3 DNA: TGCGCCAGCAGCCAACATTCCGGCGGCGGGAGTTTGTTCTTC. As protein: CASSQHSGGGSLFF.